This note documents a single TCR beta chain sequence. The study assigned cohorts using participant-reported clinical history. Trimming removed 3 bases from V and 8 bases from J, with 13 bases in between. Germline V lookup: CDR1 MDHEN, CDR2 SYDVKM. The CDR3 has 13 residues. This sample is drawn from a study of blood T cell repertoires in COVID-19. About the research overall: PBMCs, B-cell-depleted T cells, or T cells were the source of the cDNA or gDNA that made up the material.

Original analysis: Nucleated cell number was recorded as an estimate derived from reference gene primer amplification. The method was immunoSEQ multiplex PCR; TCRdb's version includes in-frame clones alone and lacks a portion of them. V and J calls and clone size come straight from that table; D and trimming were deduced from the DNA. The table shows about 300,000 clones, with 85% occurring only once. The rearrangement uses TRBV28 and TRBJ1-2; D is uncertain. The clonotype comes from a woman aged 30 to 39 who had been exposed to COVID-19. The specimen was PBMCs or T cells enriched from blood (not recorded which). CDR3 coding DNA: TGTGCCAGCAGTTTGTCAGGTGCTCGGGGCTACACCTTC. It yields the protein CASSLSGARGYTF.